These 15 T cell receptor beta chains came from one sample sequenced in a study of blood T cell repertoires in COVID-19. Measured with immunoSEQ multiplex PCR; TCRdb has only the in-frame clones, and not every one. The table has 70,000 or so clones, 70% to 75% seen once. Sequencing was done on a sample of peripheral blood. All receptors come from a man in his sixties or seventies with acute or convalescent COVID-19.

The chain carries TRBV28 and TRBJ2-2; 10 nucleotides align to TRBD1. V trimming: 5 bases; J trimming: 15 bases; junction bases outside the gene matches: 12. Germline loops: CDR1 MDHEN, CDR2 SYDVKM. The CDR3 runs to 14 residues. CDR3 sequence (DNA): TGTGCCAGCAGTACCCCTGAGGGACAGGGGAAGTTGTTTTTT. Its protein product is CASSTPEGQGKLFF. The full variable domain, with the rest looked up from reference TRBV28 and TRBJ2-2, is DVKVTQSSRYLVKRTGEKVFLECVQDMDHENMFWYRQDPGLGLRLIYFSYDVKMKEKGDIPEGYSVSREKKERFSLILESASTNQTSMYLCASSTPEGQGKLFFGEGSRLTVL.

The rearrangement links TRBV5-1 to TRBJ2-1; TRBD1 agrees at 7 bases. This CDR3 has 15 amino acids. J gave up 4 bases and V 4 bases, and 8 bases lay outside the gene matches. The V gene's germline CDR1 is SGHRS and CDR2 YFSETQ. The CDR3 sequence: CASSRDRVGYNEQFF. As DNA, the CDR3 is TGCGCCAGCAGCCGTGACAGGGTAGGATACAATGAGCAGTTCTTC.

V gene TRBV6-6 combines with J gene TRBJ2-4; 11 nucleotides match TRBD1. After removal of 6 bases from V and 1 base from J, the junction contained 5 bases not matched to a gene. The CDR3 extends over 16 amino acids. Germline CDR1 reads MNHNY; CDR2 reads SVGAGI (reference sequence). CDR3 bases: TGTGCCAGCAGGCTAGGACAGGGGGCCGCCAAAAACATTCAGTACTTC. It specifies CASRLGQGAAKNIQYF.

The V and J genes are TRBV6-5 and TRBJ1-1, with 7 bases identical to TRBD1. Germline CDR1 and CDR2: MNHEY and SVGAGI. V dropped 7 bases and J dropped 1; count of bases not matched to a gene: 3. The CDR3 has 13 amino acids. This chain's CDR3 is CASIRTGNTEAFF. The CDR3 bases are TGTGCCAGCATTCGGACAGGGAACACTGAAGCTTTCTTT.

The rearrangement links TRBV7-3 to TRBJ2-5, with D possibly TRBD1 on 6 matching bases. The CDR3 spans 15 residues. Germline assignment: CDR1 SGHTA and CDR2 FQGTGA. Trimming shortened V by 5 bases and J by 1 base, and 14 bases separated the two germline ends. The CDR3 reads CASSQQGLSQETQYF. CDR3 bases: TGTGCCAGCAGCCAACAGGGTTTAAGCCAAGAGACCCAGTACTTC.

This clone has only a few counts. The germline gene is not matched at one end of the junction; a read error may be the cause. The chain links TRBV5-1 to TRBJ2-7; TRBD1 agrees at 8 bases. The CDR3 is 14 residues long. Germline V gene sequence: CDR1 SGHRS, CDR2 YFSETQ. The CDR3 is CASSLTGQALPLHF. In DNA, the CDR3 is TGCGCCAGCAGCTTGACGGGACAGGCCCTTCCTCTGCACTTC.

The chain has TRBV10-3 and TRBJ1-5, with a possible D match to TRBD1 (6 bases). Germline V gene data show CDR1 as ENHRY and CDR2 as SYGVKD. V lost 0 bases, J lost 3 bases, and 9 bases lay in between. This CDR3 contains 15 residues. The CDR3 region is CAISESGGDNQPQHF. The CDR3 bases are TGTGCCATCAGTGAGTCAGGGGGGGACAATCAGCCCCAGCATTTT.

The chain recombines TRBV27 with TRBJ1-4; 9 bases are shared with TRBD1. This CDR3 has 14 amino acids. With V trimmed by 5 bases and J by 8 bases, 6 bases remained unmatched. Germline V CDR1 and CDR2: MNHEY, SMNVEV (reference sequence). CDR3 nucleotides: TGTGCCAGCAGTCCGTCGGGACAGGGAGAAAAACTGTTTTTT. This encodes CASSPSGQGEKLFF.

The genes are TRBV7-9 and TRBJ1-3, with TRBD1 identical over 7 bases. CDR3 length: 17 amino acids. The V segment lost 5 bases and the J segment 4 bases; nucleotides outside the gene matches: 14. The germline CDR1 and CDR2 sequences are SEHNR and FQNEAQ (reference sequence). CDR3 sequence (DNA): TGTGCCAGCAGCCCCTATACAGGGGACCGGACCGGAAACACCATATATTTT. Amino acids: CASSPYTGDRTGNTIYF.

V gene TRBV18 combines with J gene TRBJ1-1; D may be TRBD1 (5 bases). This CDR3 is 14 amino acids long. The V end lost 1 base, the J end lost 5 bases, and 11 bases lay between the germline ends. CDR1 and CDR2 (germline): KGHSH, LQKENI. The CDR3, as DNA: TGTGCCAGCTCACCACGTCGACAGTTGACTGAAGCTTTCTTT. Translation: CASSPRRQLTEAFF.

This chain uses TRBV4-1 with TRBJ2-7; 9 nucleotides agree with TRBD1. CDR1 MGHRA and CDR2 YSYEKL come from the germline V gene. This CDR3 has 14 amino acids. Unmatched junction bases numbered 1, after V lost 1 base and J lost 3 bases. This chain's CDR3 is CASSQGQGDYEQYF. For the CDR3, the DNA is TGCGCCAGCAGCCAAGGACAGGGGGACTACGAGCAGTACTTC.

CDR3 nucleotide sequence: TGTGCCAGCAGCGTAAGTTCCGACTTCGGTTGGACTGAAGCTTTCTTT. Translated: CASSVSSDFGWTEAFF. V is TRBV9 and J is TRBJ1-1; D is unclear. Germline CDR1 reads SGDLS; CDR2 reads YYNGEE. The CDR3 is 16 residues long. With 1 base removed from V and 5 bases from J, the gap between germline ends came to 18 bases.

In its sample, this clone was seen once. The chain's CDR3 is CSVGSRDRDSGANVLTF. Written as DNA, the CDR3 is TGCAGCGTTGGGTCTCGTGACAGGGATTCTGGGGCCAACGTCCTGACTTTC. The V call is TRBV29-1, the J call TRBJ2-6; TRBD1 agrees at 7 bases. The CDR3 loop spans 17 amino acids. Germline-derived CDR1 and CDR2 are SQVTM and ANQGSEA. The V gene end was trimmed by 4 bases and the J gene end by 1 base; junction bases not matched to a gene: 10.

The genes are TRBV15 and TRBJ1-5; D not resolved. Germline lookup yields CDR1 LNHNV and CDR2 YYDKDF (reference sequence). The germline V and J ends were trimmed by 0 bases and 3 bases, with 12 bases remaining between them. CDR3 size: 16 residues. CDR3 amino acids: CATSRDWYSHNQPQHF. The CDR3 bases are TGTGCCACCAGCAGAGATTGGTACAGTCACAATCAGCCCCAGCATTTT.

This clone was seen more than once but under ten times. CDR3 sequence (DNA): TGTGCCAGCAGTCTGAGGGGGGAGCTGTTTTTT. Translating gives CASSLRGELFF. V gene TRBV28 combines with J gene TRBJ2-2, with no clear D. The germline CDR1 and CDR2 sequences are MDHEN and SYDVKM. The V end lost 5 bases, the J end lost 8 bases, and 6 bases lay between the germline ends. The CDR3 runs 11 residues.